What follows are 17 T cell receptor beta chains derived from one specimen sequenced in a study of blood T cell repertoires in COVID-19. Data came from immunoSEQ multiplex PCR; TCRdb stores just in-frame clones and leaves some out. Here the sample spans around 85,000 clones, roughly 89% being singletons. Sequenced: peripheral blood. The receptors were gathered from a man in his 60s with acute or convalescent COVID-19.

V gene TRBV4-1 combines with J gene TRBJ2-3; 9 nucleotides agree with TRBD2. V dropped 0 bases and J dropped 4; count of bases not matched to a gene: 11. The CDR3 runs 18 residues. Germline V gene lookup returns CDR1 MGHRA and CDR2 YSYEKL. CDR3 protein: CASSQERELAGTADTQYF. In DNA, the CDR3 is TGCGCCAGCAGCCAAGAGCGGGAACTAGCGGGTACGGCAGATACGCAGTATTTT.

This chain's CDR3 is CASSWDRETEAFF. The CDR3 nucleotides read TGTGCCAGCAGTTGGGACAGGGAGACTGAAGCTTTCTTT. The V gene is TRBV6-5, the J gene TRBJ1-1; 9 bases align to TRBD1. The CDR3 runs 13 residues. V shed 4 bases, J shed 5 bases, and the junction held 2 bases outside the gene matches. The germline V gene encodes CDR1 MNHEY and CDR2 SVGAGI.

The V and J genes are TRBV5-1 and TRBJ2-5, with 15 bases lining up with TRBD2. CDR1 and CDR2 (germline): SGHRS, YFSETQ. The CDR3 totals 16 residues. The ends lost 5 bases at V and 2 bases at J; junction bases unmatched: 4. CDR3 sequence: CASSPGLAGGQETQYF. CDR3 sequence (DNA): TGCGCCAGCAGTCCAGGACTAGCGGGGGGGCAAGAGACCCAGTACTTC.

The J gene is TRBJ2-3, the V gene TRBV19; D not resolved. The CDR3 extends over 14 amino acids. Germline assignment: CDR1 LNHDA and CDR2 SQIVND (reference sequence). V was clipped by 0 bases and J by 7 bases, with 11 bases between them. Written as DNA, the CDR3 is TGTGCCAGTAGTATAGATAGTTCTTTGTATACGCAGTATTTT. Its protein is CASSIDSSLYTQYF.

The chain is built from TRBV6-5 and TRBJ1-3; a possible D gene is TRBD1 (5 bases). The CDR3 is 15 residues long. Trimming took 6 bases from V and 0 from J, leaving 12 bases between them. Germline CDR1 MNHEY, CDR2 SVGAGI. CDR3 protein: CASRGDGGSGNTIYF. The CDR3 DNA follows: TGTGCCAGCAGGGGGGACGGGGGCTCTGGAAACACCATATATTTT.

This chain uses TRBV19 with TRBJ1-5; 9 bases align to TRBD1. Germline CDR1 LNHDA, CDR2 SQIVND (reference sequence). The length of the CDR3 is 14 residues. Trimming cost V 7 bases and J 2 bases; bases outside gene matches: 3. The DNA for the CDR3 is TGTGCCAGTATGTGGACAGGGGGCAATCAGCCCCAGCATTTT. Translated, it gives CASMWTGGNQPQHF.

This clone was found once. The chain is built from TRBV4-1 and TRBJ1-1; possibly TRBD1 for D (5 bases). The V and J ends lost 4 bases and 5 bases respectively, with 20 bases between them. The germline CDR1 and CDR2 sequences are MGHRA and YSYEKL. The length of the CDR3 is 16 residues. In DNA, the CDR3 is TGCGCCAGCAGCCGACTTATGGGGCAAAACGGGACTGAAGCTTTCTTT. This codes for CASSRLMGQNGTEAFF.

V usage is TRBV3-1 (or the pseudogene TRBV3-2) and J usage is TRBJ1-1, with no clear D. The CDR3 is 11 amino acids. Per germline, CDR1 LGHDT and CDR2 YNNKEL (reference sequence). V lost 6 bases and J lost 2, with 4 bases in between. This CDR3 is CASSHNTEAFF. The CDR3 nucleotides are TGTGCCAGCAGTCATAACACTGAAGCTTTCTTT.

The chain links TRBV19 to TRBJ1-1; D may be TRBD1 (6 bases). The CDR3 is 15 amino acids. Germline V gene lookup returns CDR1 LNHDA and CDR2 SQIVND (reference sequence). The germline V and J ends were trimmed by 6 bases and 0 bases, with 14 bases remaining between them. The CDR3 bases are TGTGCCAGTAGCCAACAGGGATGGATGAACACTGAAGCTTTCTTT. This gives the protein CASSQQGWMNTEAFF.

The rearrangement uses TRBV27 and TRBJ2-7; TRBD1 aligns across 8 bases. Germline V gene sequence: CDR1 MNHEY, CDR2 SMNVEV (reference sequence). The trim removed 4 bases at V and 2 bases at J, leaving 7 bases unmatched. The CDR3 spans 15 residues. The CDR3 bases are TGTGCCAGCAGTTCAATGGGACAGGCCGCCTACGAGCAGTACTTC. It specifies CASSSMGQAAYEQYF.

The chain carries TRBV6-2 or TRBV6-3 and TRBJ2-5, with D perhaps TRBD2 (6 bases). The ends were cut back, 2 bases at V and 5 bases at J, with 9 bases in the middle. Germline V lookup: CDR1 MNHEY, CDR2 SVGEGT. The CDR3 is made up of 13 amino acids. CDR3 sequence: CASSYGSGETQYF. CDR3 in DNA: TGTGCCAGCAGTTACGGCAGCGGGGAGACCCAGTACTTC.

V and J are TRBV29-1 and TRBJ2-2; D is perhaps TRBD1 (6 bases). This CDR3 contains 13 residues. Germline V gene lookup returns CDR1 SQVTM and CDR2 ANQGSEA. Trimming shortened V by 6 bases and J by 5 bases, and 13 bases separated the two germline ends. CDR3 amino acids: CSVVRGDTGELFF. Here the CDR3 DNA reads TGCAGCGTCGTCAGGGGAGATACCGGGGAGCTGTTTTTT.

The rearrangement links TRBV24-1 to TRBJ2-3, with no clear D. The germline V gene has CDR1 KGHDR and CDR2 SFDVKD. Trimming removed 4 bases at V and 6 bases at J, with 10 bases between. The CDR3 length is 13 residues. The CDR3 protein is CATSDPGYDTQYF. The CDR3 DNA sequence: TGTGCCACCAGTGACCCAGGCTACGATACGCAGTATTTT.

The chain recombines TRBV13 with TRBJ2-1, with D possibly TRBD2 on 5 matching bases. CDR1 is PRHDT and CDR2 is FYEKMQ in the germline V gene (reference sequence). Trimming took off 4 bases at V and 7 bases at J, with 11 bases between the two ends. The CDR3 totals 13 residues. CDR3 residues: CASSSRSGNEQFF. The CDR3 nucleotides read TGTGCCAGCAGCTCTCGGTCGGGAAATGAGCAGTTCTTC.

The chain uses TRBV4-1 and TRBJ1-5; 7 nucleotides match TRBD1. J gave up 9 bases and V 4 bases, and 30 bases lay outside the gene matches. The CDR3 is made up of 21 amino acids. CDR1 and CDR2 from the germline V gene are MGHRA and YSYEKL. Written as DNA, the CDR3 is TGCGCCAGCAGCCCGGCTCGATGGACAGGCGGGGCCCCGCTCCAAGGGGGGCCCCAGCATTTT. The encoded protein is CASSPARWTGGAPLQGGPQHF.

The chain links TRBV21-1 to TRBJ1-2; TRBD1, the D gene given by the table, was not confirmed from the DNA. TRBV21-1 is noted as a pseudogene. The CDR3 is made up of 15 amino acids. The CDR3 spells CASSKVTDLNYGYTF. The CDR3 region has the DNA TGTGCCAGCAGCAAGGTGACAGATCTCAACTATGGCTACACCTTC.

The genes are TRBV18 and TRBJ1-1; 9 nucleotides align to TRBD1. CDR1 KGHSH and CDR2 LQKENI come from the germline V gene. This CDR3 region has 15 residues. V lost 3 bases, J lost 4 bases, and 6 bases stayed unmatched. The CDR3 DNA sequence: TGTGCCAGCTCACCGCGGGGACAGGGCGGCACTGAAGCTTTCTTT. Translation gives CASSPRGQGGTEAFF.